This entry lists 29 T cell receptor beta chains sequenced from one sample in a study of T cells in localized non-small cell lung cancer. TCRdb keeps only in-frame clones here, not all; method: immunoSEQ multiplex PCR. The top ten clones hold less than 3.5% of a sample with around 41,000 clones, more than 70% of them seen once. Sequences were derived from peripheral blood, sampled before any cancer treatment. The receptors derive from an older female donor with stage I squamous cell lung carcinoma.

The chain couples TRBV5-1 to TRBJ1-2; 8 nucleotides agree with TRBD1. The trim removed 0 bases at V and 8 bases at J, leaving 15 bases unmatched. The CDR3 is 17 residues long. Germline V gives CDR1 SGHRS, CDR2 YFSETQ. The CDR3 DNA sequence: TGCGCCAGCAGCTTGGATGGCAGGGGGCAAATGATGAGGGGCTACACCTTC. It encodes CASSLDGRGQMMRGYTF.

This sequence joins TRBV28 and TRBJ2-7; 8 nucleotides align to TRBD1. CDR3 length: 15 amino acids. Germline CDR1 and CDR2: MDHEN and SYDVKM. J gave up 4 bases and V 4 bases, and 9 bases lay outside the gene matches. The CDR3, as DNA: TGTGCCAGCAGTTCCTCCGGGACAGGACGGTACGAGCAGTACTTC. Translation: CASSSSGTGRYEQYF.

The chain joins TRBV14 to TRBJ2-2, with unresolved D. In germline, CDR1 is SGHDN, CDR2 FVKESK. Trimming stripped 3 bases from V and 3 bases from J, with 17 bases between. The CDR3 is 17 amino acids. CDR3 region: CASSHRRQALHTGELFF. The DNA for the CDR3 is TGTGCCAGCAGCCACCGGCGGCAAGCCCTCCACACCGGGGAGCTGTTTTTT.

The CDR3 region is CASSLINRAPYEQYF. CDR3 nucleotides: TGTGCCAGCAGTTTAATCAACAGGGCCCCCTACGAGCAGTACTTC. J is TRBJ2-7 and V is TRBV28, with a tentative D call TRBD1 (6 bases). Germline lookup yields CDR1 MDHEN and CDR2 SYDVKM. This CDR3 has 15 residues. Trimming stripped 2 bases from V and 2 bases from J, with 13 bases between.

This sequence joins TRBV6-5 and TRBJ1-1, with TRBD1 as a possible D gene (5 bases). Germline CDR1 reads MNHEY; CDR2 reads SVGAGI. CDR3 size: 13 residues. V was cut by 5 bases and J by 3 bases, with 10 bases left in between. CDR3: CASSVQVYTEAFF. The DNA for the CDR3 is TGTGCCAGCAGTGTACAGGTGTACACTGAAGCTTTCTTT.

The chain has TRBV4-3 and TRBJ2-7; D unclear. Trimming shortened V by 0 bases and J by 2 bases, and 5 bases separated the two germline ends. The CDR3 consists of 13 residues. Germline loops: CDR1 LGHNA, CDR2 YSLEER. CDR3 in amino acids: CASSQEITYEQYF. The DNA for the CDR3 is TGCGCCAGCAGCCAAGAAATCACCTACGAGCAGTACTTC.

The chain carries TRBV19 and TRBJ1-3, with D possibly being TRBD1 (6 bases). In germline, CDR1 is LNHDA, CDR2 SQIVND (reference sequence). V was trimmed by 8 bases and J by 3 bases, leaving 11 bases between them. There are 13 residues in the CDR3. The CDR3 bases are TGTGCCAGTTCACAGGGATTTGGAAACACCATATATTTT. This translates into CASSQGFGNTIYF.

The chain recombines TRBV7-2 with TRBJ1-2; a possible D gene is TRBD1 (6 bases). The germline V gene has CDR1 SGHTA and CDR2 FQGNSA. V was shortened by 5 bases and J by 7 bases, with 17 bases between the two germline ends. The CDR3 extends over 14 amino acids. CDR3 amino acids: CASSPPGRGAGYTF. The CDR3 nucleotides read TGTGCCAGCAGCCCCCCTGGAAGGGGGGCTGGCTACACCTTC.

The genes are TRBV2 and TRBJ2-4, with no clear D. The length of the CDR3 is 15 residues. Germline loops: CDR1 SNHLY, CDR2 FYNNEI. V was cut by 1 base and J by 1 base, with 8 bases left in between. The CDR3 sequence: CASSEGTMAKNIQYF. CDR3 bases: TGTGCCAGCAGTGAAGGGACCATGGCCAAAAACATTCAGTACTTC.

The V call is TRBV10-3, the J call TRBJ2-1, with TRBD1 as a possible D gene (5 bases). Germline V gene sequence: CDR1 ENHRY, CDR2 SYGVKD. Deletions cut 7 bases from V and 5 bases from J, with 15 bases between. The CDR3 extends over 14 amino acids. The CDR3 nucleotides are TGTGCCATCACCGGACGGCAGGGTGACAATGAGCAGTTCTTC. It encodes CAITGRQGDNEQFF.

This chain connects TRBV9 to TRBJ1-2; TRBD1 might be the D (5 bases). CDR1 is SGDLS and CDR2 is YYNGEE in the germline V gene. There are 14 residues in the CDR3. V gave up 4 bases and J gave up 13 bases, with 23 bases separating them. The CDR3 DNA sequence: TGTGCCAGCAGCCCCAGGGACTTCCTACCTGGAGGCACCTTC. Translated, it gives CASSPRDFLPGGTF.

The chain is built from TRBV7-2 and TRBJ2-7; 10 nucleotides match TRBD2. Germline trimming cut 2 bases from V and 4 bases from J; bases unmatched to any gene: 5. Germline-derived CDR1 and CDR2 are SGHTA and FQGNSA. The CDR3 sequence is 15 residues long. CDR3 sequence (DNA): TGTGCCAGCAGCTTAACTAGCGGGAAATTGTACGAGCAGTACTTC. Its protein product is CASSLTSGKLYEQYF.

The chain has TRBV5-1 and TRBJ2-6; D is possibly TRBD1 (5 bases). In germline, CDR1 is SGHRS, CDR2 YFSETQ. CDR3 length: 16 residues. Trimming took off 1 base at V and 0 bases at J, with 8 bases between the two ends. The CDR3 sequence: CASSLNRISGANVLTF. As DNA, the CDR3 is TGCGCCAGCAGCTTGAACAGGATCTCTGGGGCCAACGTCCTGACTTTC.

The V call is TRBV11-2, the J call TRBJ2-2, with unresolved D. This CDR3 region has 15 residues. Trimming cost V 4 bases and J 8 bases, with 17 bases left between them. Per germline, CDR1 SGHAT and CDR2 FQNNGV. The CDR3 sequence is CASSSPRVGSGELFF. The DNA of the CDR3 is TGTGCCAGCAGCTCCCCCCGGGTAGGGTCTGGGGAGCTGTTTTTT.

The V gene is TRBV19, the J gene TRBJ2-5; possibly TRBD1 for D (5 bases). Germline assignment: CDR1 LNHDA and CDR2 SQIVND (reference sequence). The CDR3 contains 14 residues. The V and J ends lost 4 bases and 0 bases respectively, with 9 bases between them. The CDR3 protein is CASSTGLYQETQYF. CDR3 sequence (DNA): TGTGCCAGTAGTACAGGGCTGTACCAAGAGACCCAGTACTTC. Filled out from reference TRBV19 and TRBJ2-5, the complete variable domain reads DGGITQSPKYLFRKEGQNVTLSCEQNLNHDAMYWYRQDPGQGLRLIYYSQIVNDFQKGDIAEGYSVSREKKESFPLTVTSAQKNPTAFYLCASSTGLYQETQYFGPGTRLLVL.

The V gene is TRBV30, the J gene TRBJ2-1, with TRBD2 matching over 10 bases. CDR1 is GTSNPN, CDR2 SVGIG, per germline (reference sequence). The CDR3 totals 17 residues. V was clipped by 1 base and J by 8 bases; unmatched bases: 14. The CDR3 sequence is CAWSAPSPSGSSDEQFF. CDR3 sequence (DNA): TGTGCCTGGAGTGCCCCTTCCCCTAGCGGGAGTTCGGATGAGCAGTTCTTC.

This sequence joins TRBV7-2 and TRBJ1-2; 9 bases line up with TRBD1. CDR3 length: 17 amino acids. The germline V gene has CDR1 SGHTA and CDR2 FQGNSA. V was clipped by 1 base and J by 5 bases; unmatched bases: 11. The CDR3 reads CASSLGDRGTGFYGYTF. Here the CDR3 DNA reads TGTGCCAGCAGCTTAGGGGATCGAGGGACAGGGTTTTATGGCTACACCTTC.

The chain employs TRBV7-9 and TRBJ1-1, with D hard to call. This CDR3 spans 13 amino acids. The ends were cut back, 1 base at V and 4 bases at J, with 7 bases in the middle. Germline CDR1 SEHNR, CDR2 FQNEAQ (reference sequence). The DNA for the CDR3 is TGTGCCAGCAGCTTAGAGGTAGGCACTGAAGCTTTCTTT. It translates to CASSLEVGTEAFF.

This clone has just a few counts. Other nucleotide sequences in the sample specify the same CDR3. This rearrangement joins TRBV10-2 to TRBJ1-5, with D maybe TRBD1 (5 bases). Germline CDR1 and CDR2: WSHSY and SAAADI. V lost 0 bases, J lost 3 bases, and 6 bases lay in between. The length of the CDR3 is 14 residues. The CDR3 spells CASSESGPNQPQHF. The DNA for the CDR3 is TGCGCCAGCAGTGAGTCGGGGCCCAATCAGCCCCAGCATTTT.

This rearrangement joins TRBV10-1 to TRBJ2-1; D is possibly TRBD2 (5 bases). The germline V and J ends were trimmed by 2 bases and 6 bases, with 11 bases remaining between them. The CDR3 sequence is 14 residues long. Germline V gene data show CDR1 as WNHNN and CDR2 as SYGVQD (reference sequence). As DNA, the CDR3 is TGCGCCAGCAGTGAGGGGGAGTTGTGCAATGAGCAGTTCTTC. Translated, it gives CASSEGELCNEQFF.

This clone was recorded only once. CDR3 protein: CASKDRGFSGQPQHF. The CDR3, as DNA: TGTGCCAGTAAGGACAGGGGGTTCTCAGGTCAGCCCCAGCATTTT. This chain joins TRBV19 and TRBJ1-5, with 10 bases identical to TRBD1. The CDR3 runs 15 residues. V lost 7 bases, J lost 6 bases, and 9 bases stayed unmatched. Per germline, CDR1 LNHDA and CDR2 SQIVND (reference sequence).

The V gene is TRBV2, the J gene TRBJ1-2; 12 positions match TRBD1. V gave up 5 bases and J gave up 4 bases; unmatched junction bases: 5. This CDR3 region has 15 residues. Germline-derived CDR1 and CDR2 are SNHLY and FYNNEI. This CDR3 reads CASSRDRGRAYGYTF. The CDR3 DNA sequence: TGTGCCAGCAGTCGGGACAGGGGGCGCGCCTATGGCTACACCTTC.

This rearrangement joins TRBV19 to TRBJ2-7, with 7 bases identical to TRBD1. In germline, CDR1 is LNHDA, CDR2 SQIVND (reference sequence). The length of the CDR3 is 15 residues. The V segment lost 0 bases and the J segment 3 bases; nucleotides outside the gene matches: 5. CDR3 sequence: CASSIDGTDSYEQYF. DNA for the CDR3: TGTGCCAGTAGTATAGATGGGACAGACAGCTACGAGCAGTACTTC.

The chain joins TRBV4-1 to TRBJ1-5; no clear D gene. The CDR3 is 18 amino acids. From germline, CDR1 is MGHRA and CDR2 YSYEKL. The V and J ends lost 1 base and 4 bases respectively, with 20 bases between them. CDR3 in DNA: TGCGCCAGCAGCCAAGTGGATTTGGGGTTCAGCCGAAATCAGCCCCAGCATTTT. This gives the protein CASSQVDLGFSRNQPQHF.

The chain couples TRBV5-5 to TRBJ1-3, with a possible D match to TRBD1 (6 bases). Germline V CDR1 and CDR2: SGHKS, YYEKEE (reference sequence). The CDR3 covers 14 residues. With 4 bases removed from V and 1 base from J, the gap between germline ends came to 9 bases. CDR3 amino acids: CASSHQGSGNTIYF. CDR3 DNA sequence: TGTGCCAGCAGCCACCAGGGGTCTGGAAACACCATATATTTT.

The chain links TRBV5-1 to TRBJ1-3, with a weak D call TRBD1 (6 bases). The CDR3 has 14 amino acids. In germline, CDR1 is SGHRS, CDR2 YFSETQ. With 3 bases removed from V and 4 bases from J, the gap between germline ends came to 11 bases. CDR3 amino acids: CASSSTGTGNTIYF. CDR3 bases: TGCGCCAGCAGCTCTACAGGGACAGGAAACACCATATATTTT.

V is TRBV7-8 and J is TRBJ2-7; 14 nucleotides match TRBD2. V lost 5 bases and J lost 5; bases outside the gene matches: 5. This CDR3 is built from 15 residues. CDR1 SGHVS and CDR2 FQNEAQ come from the germline V gene. For the CDR3, the DNA is TGTGCCAGCAGCCCTGGACTAGCGGGAGGCCACGAGCAGTACTTC. Residues: CASSPGLAGGHEQYF.

V usage is TRBV5-6 and J usage is TRBJ1-2; 10 bases match TRBD1. The CDR3 loop spans 16 amino acids. The germline gives CDR1 SGHDT, CDR2 YYEEEE. J was trimmed by 6 bases and V by 4 bases; bases with no gene match: 12. CDR3 amino acids: CASSPFFGQGVNGYTF. In DNA form, the CDR3 reads TGTGCCAGCAGCCCCTTCTTTGGACAGGGGGTAAATGGCTACACCTTC.

The genes are TRBV6-6 and TRBJ2-2; no reliable D call. The CDR3 runs 16 residues. The V gene lost 6 bases and the J gene lost 0 bases, with 14 bases spanning the gap. In germline, CDR1 is MNHNY, CDR2 SVGAGI (reference sequence). CDR3 loop: CASSPNRRSNTGELFF. CDR3 DNA: TGTGCCAGCAGCCCCAACCGGAGATCGAACACCGGGGAGCTGTTTTTT.